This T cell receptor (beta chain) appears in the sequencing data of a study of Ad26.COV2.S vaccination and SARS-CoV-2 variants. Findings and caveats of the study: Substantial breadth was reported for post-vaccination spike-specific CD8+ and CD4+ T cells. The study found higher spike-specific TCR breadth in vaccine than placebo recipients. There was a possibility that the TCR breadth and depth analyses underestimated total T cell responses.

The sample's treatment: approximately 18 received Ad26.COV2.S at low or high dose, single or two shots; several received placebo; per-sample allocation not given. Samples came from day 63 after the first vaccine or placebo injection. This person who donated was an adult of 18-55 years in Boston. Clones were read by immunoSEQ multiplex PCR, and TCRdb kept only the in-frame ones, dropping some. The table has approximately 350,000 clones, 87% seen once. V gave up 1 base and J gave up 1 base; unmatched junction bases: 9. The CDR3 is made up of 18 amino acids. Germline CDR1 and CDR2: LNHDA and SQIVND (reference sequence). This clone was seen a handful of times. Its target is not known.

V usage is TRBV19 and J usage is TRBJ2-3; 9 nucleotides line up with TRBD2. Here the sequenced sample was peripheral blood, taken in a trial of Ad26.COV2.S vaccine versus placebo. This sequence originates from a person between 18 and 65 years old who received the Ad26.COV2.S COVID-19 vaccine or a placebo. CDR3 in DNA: TGTGCCAGTAGTATAGGATCCCCCCGGACTAGCGGCACAGATACGCAGTATTTT. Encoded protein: CASSIGSPRTSGTDTQYF.